A single sample is the source of the 24 T cell receptor beta chains below, sequenced in a study of vaccination and CD4 T cells after COVID-19. Treatment denoted: approximately 9-day PBMC culture with coronavirus spike peptide pools or control peptides (ViraFEST assay). No antigens are known for them. Sequencing of the DNA from cultured CD4+ T cells was carried out with the Oncomine TCR Beta short-read assay. From the PCR reads, TCRdb called clonotypes with MiXCR, one entry per CDR3 protein. This table has about 15,000 distinct CDR3 sequences, about 40% appearing once. What was sequenced was cultured CD4+ T cells from blood. The receptor set was obtained from a human donor with COVID-19.

The rearrangement uses TRBV19 and TRBJ1-5, with TRBD1 identical over 8 bases. The CDR3 length is 15 residues. Unmatched junction bases numbered 10, after V lost 5 bases and J lost 7 bases. Germline V lookup: CDR1 LNHDA, CDR2 SQIVND (reference sequence). The CDR3 region is CASSYPGQGDQPQHF. The DNA of the CDR3 is TGTGCCAGTAGTTACCCCGGACAGGGCGACCAGCCCCAGCATTTT.

This chain uses TRBV20-1 with TRBJ2-5; 11 positions agree with TRBD2. Trimming took 5 bases from V and 2 from J; bases not matched to a gene: 7. There are 15 residues in the CDR3. The V gene's germline CDR1 is DFQATT and CDR2 SNEGSKA (reference sequence). The CDR3 region has the DNA TGCAGTGCTCACCCTAGCGGGGGGAGACAAGAGACCCAGTACTTC. Translation: CSAHPSGGRQETQYF.

V and J are TRBV19 and TRBJ1-4; the D is unclear. The CDR3 sequence is 10 residues long. Germline CDR1 and CDR2: LNHDA and SQIVND (reference sequence). V lost 7 bases to trimming and J lost 5 bases, with 2 bases between them. CDR3 in DNA: TGTGCCAGTAAAAATGAAAAACTGTTTTTT. It translates to CASKNEKLFF.

This clonotype appeared once. The rearrangement joins TRBV20-1 to TRBJ1-5, with a tentative D call TRBD1 (6 bases). Germline CDR1 reads DFQATT; CDR2 reads SNEGSKA (reference sequence). The V end lost 6 bases, the J end lost 0 bases, and 18 bases lay between the germline ends. CDR3 length: 16 residues. CDR3 bases: TGCAGTGCCACCTCGGACAGCGCCATTAGCAATCAGCCCCAGCATTTT. Its protein product is CSATSDSAISNQPQHF.

The J gene is TRBJ2-5, the V gene TRBV11-2; D is unresolved. This CDR3 has 13 amino acids. Germline V gene data show CDR1 as SGHAT and CDR2 as FQNNGV. Deletions cut 5 bases from V and 2 bases from J, with 9 bases between. This chain's CDR3 is CASSPDLQETQYF. DNA of the CDR3: TGTGCCAGCAGCCCCGACCTGCAAGAGACCCAGTACTTC.

The chain uses TRBV6-2 or TRBV6-3 and TRBJ1-3; 8 nucleotides match TRBD1. Germline V gives CDR1 MNHEY, CDR2 SVGEGT. CDR3 length: 14 amino acids. With 2 bases clipped from V and 4 bases from J, the junction kept 1 base outside the gene matches. CDR3 nucleotide sequence: TGTGCCAGCAGTTACGGGACAGGCGGAAACACCATATATTTT. Translated: CASSYGTGGNTIYF.

The chain uses TRBV11-2 and TRBJ1-1; TRBD1 agrees at 8 bases. Germline V gives CDR1 SGHAT, CDR2 FQNNGV. This CDR3 has 13 amino acids. The junction had 4 bases not matched to a gene; V was cut back by 6 bases and J by 4 bases. CDR3 sequence: CASRTGESTEAFF. The CDR3 DNA sequence: TGTGCCAGCAGGACAGGGGAAAGCACTGAAGCTTTCTTT.

This chain links TRBV18 with TRBJ1-2, with 8 bases aligning to TRBD1. V was pared by 4 bases and J by 7 bases, with 5 bases of the junction left unmatched. CDR3 length: 13 residues. In germline, CDR1 is KGHSH, CDR2 LQKENI. The CDR3 sequence is CASSLDRVGGYTF. CDR3 bases: TGTGCCAGCTCACTGGACAGGGTGGGTGGCTACACCTTC. Together with reference TRBV18 and TRBJ1-2, the CDR3 gives the full variable domain: NAGVMQNPRHLVRRRGQEARLRCSPMKGHSHVYWYRQLPEEGLKFMVYLQKENIIDESGMPKERFSAEFPKEGPSILRIQQVVRGDSAAYFCASSLDRVGGYTFGSGTRLTVV.

The gene calls are TRBV19 and TRBJ2-2, with D possibly TRBD1 on 5 matching bases. Germline V gene sequence: CDR1 LNHDA, CDR2 SQIVND (reference sequence). CDR3 length equals 14 residues. V lost 3 bases to trimming and J lost 4 bases, with 9 bases between them. The CDR3 DNA sequence: TGTGCCAGTAGTATTCAGGGTAGCACCGGGGAGCTGTTTTTT. Amino acid sequence: CASSIQGSTGELFF. The full variable domain, completed using reference TRBV19 and TRBJ2-2, is DGGITQSPKYLFRKEGQNVTLSCEQNLNHDAMYWYRQDPGQGLRLIYYSQIVNDFQKGDIAEGYSVSREKKESFPLTVTSAQKNPTAFYLCASSIQGSTGELFFGEGSRLTVL.

The chain joins TRBV7-9 to TRBJ1-2, with D possibly TRBD1 on 5 matching bases. The CDR3 runs to 15 residues. Germline V gene sequence: CDR1 SEHNR, CDR2 FQNEAQ (reference sequence). Trimming pared 2 bases from V and 7 bases from J, leaving 17 bases between. The CDR3 reads CASSLRSQGGGGYTF. Here the CDR3 DNA reads TGTGCCAGCAGCTTACGCTCCCAGGGAGGCGGTGGCTACACCTTC.

This clonotype showed up just once. V and J are TRBV5-1 and TRBJ2-2; tentatively, D is TRBD1 (6 bases). The V and J ends lost 4 bases and 0 bases respectively, with 10 bases between them. The CDR3 totals 15 residues. Per the germline V gene, CDR1 is SGHRS and CDR2 is YFSETQ. This chain's CDR3 is CASSRDIPNTGELFF. In nucleotides, the CDR3 is TGCGCCAGCAGCCGGGACATTCCGAACACCGGGGAGCTGTTTTTT. Full variable domain (missing parts from reference TRBV5-1 and TRBJ2-2): KAGVTQTPRYLIKTRGQQVTLSCSPISGHRSVSWYQQTPGQGLQFLFEYFSETQRNKGNFPGRFSGRQFSNSRSEMNVSTLELGDSALYLCASSRDIPNTGELFFGEGSRLTVL.

This clonotype was recorded once. The CDR3: CASSYPPQISNQPQHF. Here the CDR3 DNA reads TGTGCCAGCAGTTACCCCCCGCAGATATCCAATCAGCCCCAGCATTTT. This chain uses TRBV6-2 or TRBV6-3 with TRBJ1-5; D uncertain. This CDR3 has 16 amino acids. CDR1 and CDR2 from the germline V gene are MNHEY and SVGEGT. Trimming took 2 bases from V and 3 from J, leaving 14 bases between them.

The CDR3 nucleotides are TGCGCCAGCAGCCAAGGACAGCGGACGACTGGGGCCAACGTCCTGACTTTC. Protein sequence: CASSQGQRTTGANVLTF. This chain uses TRBV5-1 with TRBJ2-6; possible D gene TRBD1, 6 bases. CDR3 length: 17 residues. V dropped 4 bases and J dropped 2 bases, with 16 bases sitting between them. Germline CDR1 is SGHRS and CDR2 is YFSETQ.

This clonotype was seen a few times. V gene TRBV6-1 combines with J gene TRBJ1-1; 7 bases line up with TRBD1. The CDR3 length is 12 residues. V dropped 5 bases and J dropped 10; count of bases not matched to a gene: 7. Per germline, CDR1 MNHNS and CDR2 SASEGT. The CDR3 DNA is TGTGCCAGCAGTCGACAGGGCTTTAGAGCTTTCTTT. This sequence encodes CASSRQGFRAFF.

J is TRBJ1-4 and V is TRBV20-1; D remains unclear. Germline assignment: CDR1 DFQATT and CDR2 SNEGSKA (reference sequence). The CDR3 has 13 amino acids. Trimming removed 2 bases at V and 7 bases at J, with 11 bases between. CDR3 amino acids: CSARRGNSEKLFF. The CDR3 DNA reads as TGCAGTGCTAGAAGAGGGAACAGTGAAAAACTGTTTTTT.

The chain couples TRBV20-1 to TRBJ2-5, with D perhaps TRBD1 (6 bases). V dropped 6 bases and J dropped 5 bases, with 13 bases sitting between them. The CDR3 has 12 amino acids. CDR1 and CDR2 (germline): DFQATT, SNEGSKA (reference sequence). CDR3 amino acids: CSAGRGSETQYF. In DNA form, the CDR3 reads TGCAGTGCGGGCAGGGGTTCGGAGACCCAGTACTTC.

This clonotype came up a few times. The rearrangement uses TRBV2 and TRBJ2-4; 7 bases fit TRBD1. V gave up 5 bases and J gave up 1 base; unmatched junction bases: 11. The CDR3 covers 17 residues. Germline values: CDR1 SNHLY, CDR2 FYNNEI. CDR3 DNA sequence: TGTGCCAGCAGTCCCCCAATGACAGGGTCGGCCAAAAACATTCAGTACTTC. Amino acid sequence: CASSPPMTGSAKNIQYF.

The rearrangement links TRBV4-3 to TRBJ2-3; 7 nucleotides line up with TRBD2. Germline trimming cut 1 base from V and 0 bases from J; bases unmatched to any gene: 1. This CDR3 is built from 15 residues. Germline lookup yields CDR1 LGHNA and CDR2 YSLEER. The CDR3 region is CASSQGLASTDTQYF. The CDR3 nucleotides read TGCGCCAGCAGCCAAGGACTAGCTAGCACAGATACGCAGTATTTT.

A few counts support this clonotype. This chain joins TRBV6-5 and TRBJ2-5; 8 positions match TRBD1. Germline trimming cut 4 bases from V and 5 bases from J; bases unmatched to any gene: 12. In germline, CDR1 is MNHEY, CDR2 SVGAGI. CDR3 size: 16 residues. The chain's CDR3 is CASSFLGQGAAETQYF. In DNA form, the CDR3 reads TGTGCCAGCAGTTTCTTAGGACAGGGAGCGGCGGAGACCCAGTACTTC.

The chain combines TRBV11-2 with TRBJ2-7; D uncertain. Germline-derived CDR1 and CDR2 are SGHAT and FQNNGV. V was clipped by 2 bases and J by 0 bases, with 5 bases between them. The CDR3 sequence is 13 residues long. This CDR3 reads CASSLPGSYEQYF. For the CDR3, the DNA is TGTGCCAGCAGCTTACCGGGCTCCTACGAGCAGTACTTC.

This clonotype was detected only a few times. The chain has TRBV6-1 and TRBJ2-5; D unresolved. CDR1 is MNHNS, CDR2 SASEGT, per germline. This CDR3 contains 13 residues. Trimming pared 6 bases from V and 1 base from J, leaving 9 bases between. CDR3 residues: CASSRTPQETQYF. CDR3 DNA sequence: TGTGCCAGCAGCCGCACACCCCAAGAGACCCAGTACTTC.

This clonotype was seen once. The chain uses TRBV28 and TRBJ2-2; TRBD1 aligns across 8 bases. Germline lookup yields CDR1 MDHEN and CDR2 SYDVKM. With V trimmed by 0 bases and J by 7 bases, 7 bases remained unmatched. The CDR3 length is 16 residues. CDR3 in DNA: TGTGCCAGCAGTTTATGGGCCAGGGGGCAAGGCGGGGAGCTGTTTTTT. It yields the protein CASSLWARGQGGELFF.

V usage is TRBV12-3 or TRBV12-4 and J usage is TRBJ2-4; perhaps D is TRBD1 or TRBD2 (5 bases each). CDR3 length: 16 residues. The germline V and J ends were trimmed by 2 bases and 4 bases, with 15 bases remaining between them. The CDR3 is CASSLQERGDKNIQYF. The CDR3 DNA reads as TGTGCCAGCAGTTTACAGGAGAGAGGGGATAAAAACATTCAGTACTTC.

This sequence joins TRBV5-8 and TRBJ1-2, with D uncertain. The CDR3 loop spans 14 amino acids. Trimming left V 0 bases short and J 4 bases short, with 10 bases between. Germline lookup yields CDR1 SGHTS and CDR2 YDEGEE. The CDR3 bases are TGTGCCAGCAGCTTGGATTATGTGAGCTATGGCTACACCTTC. This encodes CASSLDYVSYGYTF.